A selection of T cell receptor beta chains follows, all from one sample in a study of vaccination and CD4 T cells after COVID-19. From the PCR reads, TCRdb called clonotypes with MiXCR, one entry per CDR3 protein. This table holds 5,800 or so distinct CDR3 sequences, around two thirds found once. The antigens for these receptors are not known. Sequencing was carried out using CD4+ T cells from blood, cultured in vitro. Receptors were obtained from a human donor who had recovered from COVID-19. The CDR3 runs from the conserved cysteine through the conserved F or W. The D gene is left open where the match is weak. Size is omitted from some rows. Given values are once, few, many or a class for expanded clones.

J,size,D,V,DNA,CDR3
TRBJ1-2,NA,NA,TRBV5-4,TGTGCCAGCAGCTTGGCCTGGGGGGCAGACTATGGCTACACCTTC,CASSLAWGADYGYTF
TRBJ2-5,NA,NA,TRBV11-2,TGTGCCAGCAGCTTGAGACAGCACCAAGAGACCCAGTACTTC,CASSLRQHQETQYF
TRBJ1-1,NA,NA,TRBV7-2,TGTGCCAGCAGCTTAGCGCGGACTGGGGGAGGTTCTGAAGCTTTCTTT,CASSLARTGGGSEAFF
TRBJ2-2,NA,TRBD1,TRBV9,TGTGCCAGCAGCGTATTCTCAGGGGGCGCTTACGGGGAGCTGTTTTTT,CASSVFSGGAYGELFF
TRBJ1-2,NA,NA,TRBV6-2/TRBV6-3,TGTGCCAGCAGTTCCCAGACAGGCGAGGGCTACACCTTC,CASSSQTGEGYTF
TRBJ2-7,once,TRBD2,TRBV7-9,TGTGCCAGCAGCTTAGGACTAGCGGGAGGGCAATACGAGCAGTACTTC,CASSLGLAGGQYEQYF
TRBJ1-5,NA,NA,TRBV15,TGTGCCACCAGGGTTGGGAGCAATCAGCCCCAGCATTTT,CATRVGSNQPQHF
TRBJ2-5,NA,TRBD2,TRBV7-3,TGTGCCAGCAGCTCTAGCGGGAGGGGGGGGACCCAGTACTTC,CASSSSGRGGTQYF
TRBJ2-3,NA,TRBD2,TRBV10-3,TGTGCCTCCGGGGGGGGACACACAGATACGCAGTATTTT,CASGGGHTDTQYF
TRBJ1-5,NA,NA,TRBV15,TGTGCCACCAGCAAGGAGGTTGATAGCAATCAGCCCCAGCATTTT,CATSKEVDSNQPQHF
TRBJ2-3,NA,TRBD1,TRBV6-1,TGTGCCAGCACCCCCAGGACAGGATACACAGATACGCAGTATTTT,CASTPRTGYTDTQYF
TRBJ1-3,medium-sized,NA,TRBV11-3,TGTGCCAGCAGCTCTGGAAACACCATATATTTT,CASSSGNTIYF
TRBJ1-3,NA,NA,TRBV7-2,TGTGCCAGCAGCTTAACGCAGGCTAGCTCTGGAAACACCATATATTTT,CASSLTQASSGNTIYF
TRBJ1-1,NA,NA,TRBV6-1,TGTGCCAGCATAGGTCGACAGGAAGGGAACACTGAAGCTTTCTTT,CASIGRQEGNTEAFF
TRBJ1-6,NA,TRBD1,TRBV6-1,TGTGCCAGCAGAGCGGGACAGGCAATTAATTCACCCCTCCACTTT,CASRAGQAINSPLHF
TRBJ1-2,NA,NA,TRBV7-2,TGTGCCAGCAGCTCCGGCGAAGGAGACGTATTTCTCCCCCGCGGCTACACCTTC,CASSSGEGDVFLPRGYTF
TRBJ1-2,NA,NA,TRBV20-1,TGCAGTGCTAGGGGGAGTGGGGGCTATGGCTACACCTTC,CSARGSGGYGYTF
TRBJ1-5,NA,TRBD1,TRBV19,TGTGCCAGTAGTATTCAGGGGGGGAATCAGCCCCAGCATTTT,CASSIQGGNQPQHF
TRBJ2-7,NA,NA,TRBV7-2,TGTGCCAGCAGCTTAGGGGGAGACAACGAGCAGTACTTC,CASSLGGDNEQYF
TRBJ2-1,NA,NA,TRBV11-3,TGTGCCAGCAGCCCCGCGGATGAGCAGTTCTTC,CASSPADEQFF
TRBJ2-7,once,NA,TRBV10-3,TGTGCCATCAGTGAGTCGAGGACCGTAGGCGACGAGCAGTACTTC,CAISESRTVGDEQYF
TRBJ1-6,NA,TRBD1,TRBV23-1,TGCGCCAGCAGTCAATCTGACAGGGGTTCGTCTTGGTCCTATAATTCACCCCTCCACTTT,CASSQSDRGSSWSYNSPLHF
TRBJ2-2,NA,NA,TRBV2,TGTGCCAGCAGTGCGTACACTAGGCCCGGGGAGCTGTTTTTT,CASSAYTRPGELFF
TRBJ1-3,NA,NA,TRBV15,TGTGCCACCAGCAGGATGGGGGATGGAAACACCATATATTTT,CATSRMGDGNTIYF
TRBJ2-7,NA,TRBD1,TRBV20-1,TGCAGTGCCGACGCCGGGACAGGGGTTGCCTACGAGCAGTACTTC,CSADAGTGVAYEQYF